These 30 T cell receptor beta chains share one sample of origin, sequenced in a study of beta chain features in type 1 diabetes. Investigators reverse transcribed all isolated RNA, so they sequenced expressed TCRB transcripts. TCRdb's copy holds only in-frame clones and misses some; the assay was immunoSEQ multiplex PCR. The sample has about 620,000 clones; roughly 15% are singletons. The source material was naive CD4+ T cells from blood. The receptors stem from a young man in good health.

In its sample, this clone was seen a few times. The rearrangement joins TRBV7-9 to TRBJ2-3; D gene ambiguous. CDR3 length equals 18 residues. Trimming stripped 6 bases from V and 0 bases from J, with 22 bases between. Looked up from germline, CDR1 is SEHNR and CDR2 is FQNEAQ (reference sequence). The CDR3 loop reads CASSRTPLTVSSTDTQYF. For the CDR3, the DNA is TGTGCCAGCAGTCGGACGCCCCTGACCGTATCTAGCACAGATACGCAGTATTTT.

The J gene is TRBJ2-5, the V gene TRBV5-4; the match to TRBD1 covers 9 bases. Germline V gene lookup returns CDR1 SGHNT and CDR2 YYREEE (reference sequence). The CDR3 sequence is 13 residues long. The V gene end was trimmed by 2 bases and the J gene end by 5 bases; junction bases not matched to a gene: 1. The CDR3 DNA follows: TGTGCCAGCAGCTTACAGGGGGCCGAGACCCAGTACTTC. Protein: CASSLQGAETQYF. The whole variable domain, remainder taken from reference TRBV5-4 and TRBJ2-5, is ETGVTQSPTHLIKTRGQQVTLRCSSQSGHNTVSWYQQALGQGPQFIFQYYREEENGRGNFPPRFSGLQFPNYSSELNVNALELDDSALYLCASSLQGAETQYFGPGTRLLVL.

The V call is TRBV9, the J call TRBJ2-2; 7 nucleotides match TRBD1. Germline values: CDR1 SGDLS, CDR2 YYNGEE. This CDR3 is 14 amino acids long. Germline trimming cut 4 bases from V and 8 bases from J; bases unmatched to any gene: 8. The CDR3 reads CASSPTGDGGELFF. In DNA, the CDR3 is TGTGCCAGCAGCCCAACAGGGGACGGAGGGGAGCTGTTTTTT. The variable domain in full, with the rest retrieved from reference TRBV9 and TRBJ2-2, is DSGVTQTPKHLITATGQRVTLRCSPRSGDLSVYWYQQSLDQGLQFLIQYYNGEERAKGNILERFSAQQFPDLHSELNLSSLELGDSALYFCASSPTGDGGELFFGEGSRLTVL.

The chain couples TRBV30 to TRBJ2-5, with D tentatively TRBD1 (6 bases). Per germline, CDR1 GTSNPN and CDR2 SVGIG (reference sequence). The CDR3 runs to 13 residues. The CDR3: CAAAVWGRETQYF. DNA of the CDR3: TGTGCGGCGGCCGTTTGGGGGCGGGAGACCCAGTACTTC.

There are a few counts of this clone. The rearrangement uses TRBV5-4 and TRBJ2-7, with 12 bases that match TRBD1. The trim removed 5 bases at V and 3 bases at J, leaving 15 bases unmatched. Germline V gene lookup returns CDR1 SGHNT and CDR2 YYREEE (reference sequence). There are 18 residues in the CDR3. CDR3 region: CASSPGTGGLLSLYEQYF. The CDR3 DNA reads TGTGCCAGCAGTCCCGGGACAGGGGGCCTTCTTTCCCTCTACGAGCAGTACTTC.

The CDR3 DNA follows: TGTGCCAGCAGCCCCCAATCGGCTAGCGGGGGCAGCGGCGAGCAGTACTTC. Protein sequence: CASSPQSASGGSGEQYF. The chain employs TRBV7-2 and TRBJ2-7, with TRBD2 matching 10 bases. This CDR3 has 17 amino acids. V was clipped by 5 bases and J by 6 bases; unmatched bases: 16. The germline CDR1 and CDR2 sequences are SGHTA and FQGNSA. Looking up the rest from reference TRBV7-2 and TRBJ2-7 gives the full variable domain: GAGVSQSPSNKVTEKGKDVELRCDPISGHTALYWYRQSLGQGLEFLIYFQGNSAPDKSGLPSDRFSAERTGGSVSTLTIQRTQQEDSAVYLCASSPQSASGGSGEQYFGPGTRLTVT.

A few counts support this clone. V usage is TRBV9 and J usage is TRBJ2-6; 10 nucleotides match TRBD2. J lost 0 bases, V lost 3 bases, and 9 bases had no gene match. This CDR3 has 19 amino acids. The germline V gene has CDR1 SGDLS and CDR2 YYNGEE. The CDR3 reads CASSAGLAGALSGANVLTF. CDR3 sequence (DNA): TGTGCCAGCAGCGCCGGCCTAGCGGGGGCGCTCTCTGGGGCCAACGTCCTGACTTTC.

CDR3: CASSYGGGRMQPQHF. CDR3 nucleotides: TGTGCCAGCAGTTACGGCGGGGGAAGGATGCAGCCCCAGCATTTT. This sequence joins TRBV6-6 and TRBJ1-5; the D gene is possibly TRBD1 (5 bases). Trimming stripped 2 bases from V and 7 bases from J, with 15 bases between. Looked up from germline, CDR1 is MNHNY and CDR2 is SVGAGI (reference sequence). The CDR3 runs 15 residues.

The chain has TRBV7-3 and TRBJ2-3, with D possibly matching TRBD1 (6 bases). V was trimmed by 2 bases and J by 3 bases, leaving 12 bases between them. The CDR3 runs 15 residues. The germline V gene has CDR1 SGHTA and CDR2 FQGTGA. The CDR3 loop is CASSLGLGATDTQYF. In nucleotides, the CDR3 is TGTGCCAGCAGCTTAGGTCTGGGGGCGACAGATACGCAGTATTTT.

This clone was observed a few times. The V gene is TRBV16, the J gene TRBJ1-5, with unresolved D. Per germline, CDR1 KGHSY and CDR2 FQNENV. Trimming removed 2 bases from V and 7 bases from J, with 9 bases in between. The CDR3 runs 13 residues. DNA for the CDR3: TGTGCCAGCAGCCAAAGTGCTTCCCAGCCCCAGCATTTT. Translated: CASSQSASQPQHF.

The chain uses TRBV15 and TRBJ1-2; D ambiguous. V lost 1 base to trimming and J lost 1 base, with 10 bases between them. There are 15 residues in the CDR3. Germline CDR1 reads LNHNV; CDR2 reads YYDKDF (reference sequence). The CDR3 spells CATSRGLERNYGYTF. The CDR3 nucleotides read TGTGCCACCAGCAGAGGTCTGGAGCGTAACTATGGCTACACCTTC.

CDR3 DNA: TGTGCCAGCAGTACAACTCAAACAGGGGCAGATACGCAGTATTTT. Translated: CASSTTQTGADTQYF. The chain uses TRBV6-6 and TRBJ2-3; the match to TRBD1 covers 7 bases. V lost 5 bases, J lost 4 bases, and 9 bases stayed unmatched. CDR1 and CDR2 from the germline V gene are MNHNY and SVGAGI (reference sequence). There are 15 residues in the CDR3.

The gene calls are TRBV28 and TRBJ1-4; D gene unclear. V was pared by 3 bases and J by 2 bases, with 10 bases between. Germline CDR1 MDHEN, CDR2 SYDVKM. The CDR3 consists of 15 residues. CDR3 DNA sequence: TGTGCCAGCAGTTTTGGGGTTGCCACTAATGAAAAACTGTTTTTT. Translation: CASSFGVATNEKLFF.

The table lists this clone with a few counts. The chain is built from TRBV5-4 and TRBJ1-2; the D gene is possibly TRBD1 (6 bases). From germline, CDR1 is SGHNT and CDR2 YYREEE (reference sequence). CDR3 size: 12 residues. Trimming cost V 4 bases and J 5 bases, with 9 bases left between them. CDR3 coding DNA: TGTGCCAGCAGCCGGACAGAGTATGGCTACACCTTC. Encoded protein: CASSRTEYGYTF. The full variable domain, in which reference TRBV5-4 and TRBJ1-2 provide the parts outside the CDR3, is ETGVTQSPTHLIKTRGQQVTLRCSSQSGHNTVSWYQQALGQGPQFIFQYYREEENGRGNFPPRFSGLQFPNYSSELNVNALELDDSALYLCASSRTEYGYTFGSGTRLTVV.

The chain couples TRBV11-3 to TRBJ2-7; 8 nucleotides match TRBD1. The CDR3 extends over 13 amino acids. Germline V gene lookup returns CDR1 SGHNT and CDR2 YENEEA. The ends lost 2 bases at V and 3 bases at J; junction bases unmatched: 0. The CDR3 is CASSLTGGYEQYF. The DNA for the CDR3 is TGTGCCAGCAGCTTAACAGGGGGCTACGAGCAGTACTTC.

This clone was seen more than once but under ten times. The CDR3 here is CSVAVNYGYTF. The DNA of the CDR3 is TGCAGCGTCGCGGTTAACTATGGCTACACCTTC. V gene TRBV29-1 combines with J gene TRBJ1-2; the D is unclear. The V gene's germline CDR1 is SQVTM and CDR2 ANQGSEA. The CDR3 contains 11 residues. V was trimmed by 6 bases and J by 1 base, leaving 6 bases between them.

This clone was seen a few times. The V and J genes are TRBV10-3 and TRBJ2-1, with TRBD2 matching 9 bases. CDR1 and CDR2 from the germline V gene are ENHRY and SYGVKD. J was trimmed by 0 bases and V by 4 bases; bases with no gene match: 16. The CDR3 length is 20 residues. The CDR3 spells CAISVRASGRTTSSYNEQFF. The CDR3 DNA sequence: TGTGCCATCAGTGTCCGGGCCAGCGGGAGGACGACGAGCTCCTACAATGAGCAGTTCTTC.

This clone was counted only a few times. J is TRBJ1-1 and V is TRBV18; 8 bases line up with TRBD1. V shed 5 bases, J shed 5 bases, and the junction held 4 bases outside the gene matches. Germline V gives CDR1 KGHSH, CDR2 LQKENI. The CDR3 extends over 13 amino acids. DNA for the CDR3: TGTGCCAGCTCATTGGACAGGGCTACTGAAGCTTTCTTT. Amino acids: CASSLDRATEAFF.

In DNA, the CDR3 is TGTGCCAGCTCACCAAGGTTTACTAGCGGGAAAGGAGAGACCCAGTACTTC. Translated: CASSPRFTSGKGETQYF. The chain couples TRBV18 to TRBJ2-5, with 10 nucleotides matching TRBD2. CDR3 length: 17 residues. The junction had 10 bases not matched to a gene; V was cut back by 2 bases and J by 4 bases. Germline assignment: CDR1 KGHSH and CDR2 LQKENI. Filled out from reference TRBV18 and TRBJ2-5, the complete variable domain reads NAGVMQNPRHLVRRRGQEARLRCSPMKGHSHVYWYRQLPEEGLKFMVYLQKENIIDESGMPKERFSAEFPKEGPSILRIQQVVRGDSAAYFCASSPRFTSGKGETQYFGPGTRLLVL.

In its sample, this clone was seen a few times. The DNA of the CDR3 is TGTGCCAGCTCACCGCGACAGCCGGTCGGCACTGAAGCTTTCTTT. The encoded protein is CASSPRQPVGTEAFF. V usage is TRBV18 and J usage is TRBJ1-1, with D tentatively TRBD1 (5 bases). This CDR3 has 15 amino acids. The germline V gene encodes CDR1 KGHSH and CDR2 LQKENI. V dropped 3 bases and J dropped 4 bases, with 15 bases sitting between them.

This clone appeared a few times. This chain uses TRBV5-4 with TRBJ2-1; 9 bases agree with TRBD2. In germline, CDR1 is SGHNT, CDR2 YYREEE (reference sequence). The CDR3 runs to 14 residues. Unmatched junction bases numbered 2, after V lost 0 bases and J lost 7 bases. CDR3 protein: CASSLASGANEQFF. CDR3 sequence (DNA): TGTGCCAGCAGCTTGGCTAGCGGGGCAAATGAGCAGTTCTTC.

The V gene is TRBV29-1, the J gene TRBJ1-1; 7 bases map to TRBD1. This CDR3 spans 13 amino acids. Germline V gives CDR1 SQVTM, CDR2 ANQGSEA. Trimming at V came to 3 bases and at J to 1 base, leaving 2 bases not matched to a gene. As DNA, the CDR3 is TGCAGCGTTGACCGGACAGGGAACACTGAAGCTTTCTTT. It is translated as CSVDRTGNTEAFF.

This clone was found a few times. The V call is TRBV4-1, the J call TRBJ2-3; D is unresolved. This CDR3 has 15 amino acids. V was pared by 1 base and J by 2 bases, with 10 bases between. Germline V gene data show CDR1 as MGHRA and CDR2 as YSYEKL. The CDR3 sequence: CASSQVKEATDTQYF. The DNA of the CDR3 is TGCGCCAGCAGCCAAGTTAAGGAAGCCACAGATACGCAGTATTTT.

The CDR3 region is CASSYGARGRDTQYF. CDR3 in DNA: TGTGCCAGCAGTTACGGGGCCCGGGGGCGAGATACGCAGTATTTT. The V gene is TRBV6-5, the J gene TRBJ2-3; D may match TRBD1 or TRBD2 (6 bases each). This CDR3 has 15 amino acids. V was pared by 2 bases and J by 5 bases, with 14 bases between. CDR1 is MNHEY, CDR2 SVGAGI, per germline.

This clone was seen a handful of times. The chain combines TRBV11-2 with TRBJ1-1, with TRBD1 matching 12 bases. The V segment lost 1 base and the J segment 5 bases; nucleotides outside the gene matches: 5. In germline, CDR1 is SGHAT, CDR2 FQNNGV. The CDR3 consists of 16 residues. CDR3 DNA: TGTGCCAGCAGCTTAGCTGGGACAGGGGGCATAACTGAAGCTTTCTTT. This codes for CASSLAGTGGITEAFF.

This clone appeared a few times. V and J are TRBV29-1 and TRBJ1-2; tentatively, D is TRBD1 (6 bases). Germline V gene data show CDR1 as SQVTM and CDR2 as ANQGSEA. This CDR3 is built from 13 residues. Between the trimmed V and J ends, which lost 7 bases and 2 bases, there was a span of 14 bases. The CDR3 spells CSGAGGQNYGYTF. The CDR3 DNA reads TGCAGCGGTGCGGGGGGGCAGAACTATGGCTACACCTTC.

This clone was detected a few times. V and J are TRBV7-9 and TRBJ1-4; D call uncertain. V lost 6 bases and J 3 bases, leaving 14 bases between the germline ends. Germline values: CDR1 SEHNR, CDR2 FQNEAQ (reference sequence). CDR3 length: 15 residues. In nucleotides, the CDR3 is TGTGCCAGCAGTTACCCGAGTCGATCTAATGAAAAACTGTTTTTT. Encoded protein: CASSYPSRSNEKLFF.

This clone was observed a single time. The rearrangement uses TRBV7-3 and TRBJ1-1, with D possibly matching TRBD1 (5 bases). The CDR3 covers 14 residues. The V and J ends lost 5 bases and 0 bases respectively, with 10 bases between them. The germline V gene encodes CDR1 SGHTA and CDR2 FQGTGA. CDR3 residues: CASSPTGLNTEAFF. In nucleotides, the CDR3 is TGTGCCAGCAGCCCAACAGGTTTGAACACTGAAGCTTTCTTT. Looking up the rest from reference TRBV7-3 and TRBJ1-1 gives the full variable domain: GAGVSQTPSNKVTEKGKYVELRCDPISGHTALYWYRQSLGQGPEFLIYFQGTGAADDSGLPNDRFFAVRPEGSVSTLKIQRTERGDSAVYLCASSPTGLNTEAFFGQGTRLTVV.

This rearrangement joins TRBV6-1 to TRBJ1-5, with 8 nucleotides matching TRBD1. This CDR3 spans 15 amino acids. With V trimmed by 4 bases and J by 4 bases, 6 bases remained unmatched. Germline V gives CDR1 MNHNS, CDR2 SASEGT. CDR3 residues: CASSGQGQGNQPQHF. The DNA for the CDR3 is TGTGCCAGCAGTGGACAGGGGCAGGGAAATCAGCCCCAGCATTTT.

The rearrangement joins TRBV11-2 to TRBJ1-3, with D unclear. Germline CDR1 reads SGHAT; CDR2 reads FQNNGV. The CDR3 runs 11 residues. V shed 9 bases and J shed 7 bases, with 10 bases lying between them. Written as DNA, the CDR3 is TGTGCCAGTTCTCCCACGAACACCATATATTTT. This sequence encodes CASSPTNTIYF.